The clone carrying this T cell receptor beta chain was seen at least ten times. Its antigen is not known. TCRdb reprocessed the PCR reads via MiXCR and lists one record per CDR3 protein. The profile shows fewer than 100,000 distinct CDR3 sequences, around 20% of them singletons. Naive CD8 T cell sorting was performed on the CD8+CD4-CCR7+CD45RA+ phenotype. The data are from a study of molecular identifiers for immune sequencing clone quantification. Turning to the study itself: The replicate experiment used RNA from around 20,000 or 99,000 naive CD8 cells. This RNA was split into five aliquots, and four of them were sequenced.

V was pared by 5 bases and J by 1 base, with 9 bases between. CDR1 is GTSNPN, CDR2 SVGIG, per germline (reference sequence). This CDR3 is 14 amino acids long. Study-wide findings and caveats: In naive cells, clones above 20 RNA copies held under 1% of molecules, whereas in effector cells they held over 98%. Highly expanded clone sizes could be underestimated through barcode sharing by identical TCR molecules.

The sample was naive CD8+ T cells from blood, with Jurkat cell RNA spiked in. The sample's subset: FACS-sorted CD8+CD4-CCR7+CD45RA+ naive T cells. This receptor was taken from a human donor in good health. Some libraries in this study had Jurkat cell RNA spiked in. The V and J genes are TRBV30 and TRBJ2-6; D is unclear. The CDR3 bases are TGTGCCTGGGCGTTAGGTTCTGGGGCCAACGTCCTGACTTTC. It codes for CAWALGSGANVLTF.